The next 24 T cell receptor beta chains were all read from a single sample in a study of blood T cell repertoires in COVID-19. Profiling relied on immunoSEQ multiplex PCR, and the TCRdb table lists in-frame clones only, not all of them. The sample has 90,000 to 110,000 clones; about four fifths are singletons. The source material was peripheral blood. Source of these receptors: an older woman with acute or convalescent COVID-19.

In nucleotides, the CDR3 is TGTGCCACCAGCAGACCTACAGGGGACGAAAAACTGTTTTTT. Translation: CATSRPTGDEKLFF. V usage is TRBV15 and J usage is TRBJ1-4; TRBD1 matches 7 bases. Germline V gene sequence: CDR1 LNHNV, CDR2 YYDKDF (reference sequence). The CDR3 covers 14 residues. With V trimmed by 2 bases and J by 8 bases, 5 bases remained unmatched.

The chain links TRBV9 to TRBJ2-5; TRBD2 aligns across 8 bases. CDR3 length: 15 amino acids. V lost 7 bases to trimming and J lost 1 base; unmatched junction nucleotides: 9. Looked up from germline, CDR1 is SGDLS and CDR2 is YYNGEE. The CDR3 protein is CASGRGSGTQETQYF. In DNA, the CDR3 is TGTGCCAGCGGGCGGGGTAGCGGGACCCAAGAGACCCAGTACTTC.

The chain is built from TRBV7-9 and TRBJ1-1; D remains ambiguous. V gave up 10 bases and J gave up 0 bases, with 9 bases separating them. The germline gives CDR1 SEHNR, CDR2 FQNEAQ (reference sequence). The CDR3 has 12 amino acids. Here the CDR3 reads CATAGVNTEAFF. The CDR3 bases are TGTGCCACCGCAGGCGTGAACACTGAAGCTTTCTTT.

This rearrangement joins TRBV7-6 to TRBJ2-1, with D maybe TRBD2 (6 bases). Trimming left V 3 bases short and J 0 bases short, with 12 bases between. The CDR3 has 16 residues. The germline V gene has CDR1 SGHVS and CDR2 FNYEAQ. DNA of the CDR3: TGTGCCAGCAGCTTGCGGGACGGCGGCTCCTACAATGAGCAGTTCTTC. Its protein is CASSLRDGGSYNEQFF.

The rearrangement uses TRBV15 and TRBJ1-3; D uncertain. Trimming stripped 3 bases from V and 4 bases from J, with 16 bases between. Germline CDR1 LNHNV, CDR2 YYDKDF (reference sequence). This CDR3 comprises 16 residues. The CDR3 region has the DNA TGTGCCACCAGCAGGGATCCTCTAGGCTCCGGAAACACCATATATTTT. Translation gives CATSRDPLGSGNTIYF.

In this sample, this clone turned up a few times. The chain uses TRBV3-1 (or the pseudogene TRBV3-2) and TRBJ2-5; 12 bases fit TRBD2. V lost 4 bases and J lost 0; bases outside the gene matches: 3. This CDR3 is built from 16 residues. CDR1 is LGHDT, CDR2 YNNKEL, per germline (reference sequence). CDR3 sequence reads: CASSPTSGRNQETQYF. CDR3 DNA: TGTGCCAGCAGCCCCACTAGCGGGAGGAACCAAGAGACCCAGTACTTC.

In its sample, this clone was seen once. The gene calls are TRBV5-1 and TRBJ1-2, with 9 nucleotides matching TRBD1. J lost 6 bases, V lost 0 bases, and 6 bases had no gene match. In germline, CDR1 is SGHRS, CDR2 YFSETQ. The CDR3 runs 15 residues. CDR3: CASSLAGTGSDGYTF. The DNA for the CDR3 is TGCGCCAGCAGCTTGGCCGGGACAGGGAGTGATGGCTACACCTTC.

The J gene is TRBJ1-2, the V gene TRBV25-1; 10 bases align to TRBD1. The germline V gene has CDR1 MGHDK and CDR2 SYGVNS. This CDR3 has 15 amino acids. The junction had 2 bases not matched to a gene; V was cut back by 2 bases and J by 2 bases. CDR3 DNA: TGTGCCAGCAGTGAACCGACAGGGGGCAACTATGGCTACACCTTC. Residues: CASSEPTGGNYGYTF.

This clone was seen more than once but under ten times. The chain's CDR3 is CASSFHSGGGYEQYF. CDR3 nucleotides: TGTGCCAGCAGTTTCCATTCAGGGGGCGGCTACGAGCAGTACTTC. This chain links TRBV28 with TRBJ2-7, with TRBD1 matching 8 bases. J gave up 3 bases and V 3 bases, and 7 bases lay outside the gene matches. The CDR3 is 15 residues long. The V gene's germline CDR1 is MDHEN and CDR2 SYDVKM. Together with reference TRBV28 and TRBJ2-7, the CDR3 gives the full variable domain: DVKVTQSSRYLVKRTGEKVFLECVQDMDHENMFWYRQDPGLGLRLIYFSYDVKMKEKGDIPEGYSVSREKKERFSLILESASTNQTSMYLCASSFHSGGGYEQYFGPGTRLTVT.

CDR3 sequence reads: CAWSAGITDTEAFF. CDR3 nucleotides: TGTGCCTGGAGCGCCGGGATCACGGACACTGAAGCTTTCTTT. The genes are TRBV30 and TRBJ1-1; unclear D gene. The length of the CDR3 is 14 residues. The ends were cut back, 3 bases at V and 3 bases at J, with 14 bases in the middle. Germline CDR1 reads GTSNPN; CDR2 reads SVGIG (reference sequence).

The chain couples TRBV7-2 to TRBJ2-2; TRBD2 might be the D (5 bases). Germline loops: CDR1 SGHTA, CDR2 FQGNSA. The V end lost 6 bases, the J end lost 8 bases, and 10 bases lay between the germline ends. The CDR3 has 12 amino acids. DNA for the CDR3: TGTGCCAGCAGGGGAGTTTCGGGGGAGCTGTTTTTT. It is translated as CASRGVSGELFF.

This clone was counted a few times. This sequence joins TRBV5-1 and TRBJ1-2; D remains ambiguous. Per germline, CDR1 SGHRS and CDR2 YFSETQ. This CDR3 spans 14 amino acids. V was shortened by 6 bases and J by 2 bases, with 14 bases between the two germline ends. The CDR3 DNA reads TGCGCCAGCAACCCCCTCTCAGCGAACTATGGCTACACCTTC. Protein sequence: CASNPLSANYGYTF. Full variable domain (outside the CDR3, taken from reference TRBV5-1 and TRBJ1-2): KAGVTQTPRYLIKTRGQQVTLSCSPISGHRSVSWYQQTPGQGLQFLFEYFSETQRNKGNFPGRFSGRQFSNSRSEMNVSTLELGDSALYLCASNPLSANYGYTFGSGTRLTVV.

The V gene is TRBV30, the J gene TRBJ1-2; 10 bases fit TRBD1. Germline V CDR1 and CDR2: GTSNPN, SVGIG (reference sequence). V dropped 4 bases and J dropped 7; count of bases not matched to a gene: 30. CDR3 length equals 21 residues. As DNA, the CDR3 is TGTGCCTGGAATGGAGACATATTCCCTCCGACAGGGGGCAGGGGGGTTGGTGGCTACACCTTC. Its translation is CAWNGDIFPPTGGRGVGGYTF.

The chain carries TRBV5-6 and TRBJ1-5, with TRBD1 identical over 8 bases. Per the germline V gene, CDR1 is SGHDT and CDR2 is YYEEEE. The CDR3 contains 14 residues. Trimming at V came to 4 bases and at J to 5 bases, leaving 5 bases not matched to a gene. CDR3 in DNA: TGTGCCAGCAGCCGAGGACAGGGAGATCAGCCCCAGCATTTT. This translates into CASSRGQGDQPQHF.

The V and J genes are TRBV29-1 and TRBJ2-3; 9 bases align to TRBD1. The germline V gene encodes CDR1 SQVTM and CDR2 ANQGSEA. This CDR3 spans 15 amino acids. V lost 1 base and J lost 3; bases outside the gene matches: 5. The CDR3 protein is CSVEGGQGRTDTQYF. For the CDR3, the DNA is TGCAGCGTTGAAGGCGGACAGGGGCGGACAGATACGCAGTATTTT.

The J gene is TRBJ2-7, the V gene TRBV19; 7 nucleotides line up with TRBD2. The CDR3 is 15 amino acids. Trimming took 3 bases from V and 2 from J; bases not matched to a gene: 7. Germline V gives CDR1 LNHDA, CDR2 SQIVND (reference sequence). The CDR3 loop reads CASSIRSSGAYEQYF. The DNA for the CDR3 is TGTGCCAGTAGTATTAGGTCTAGCGGAGCCTACGAGCAGTACTTC. Full variable domain (rest looked up from reference TRBV19 and TRBJ2-7): DGGITQSPKYLFRKEGQNVTLSCEQNLNHDAMYWYRQDPGQGLRLIYYSQIVNDFQKGDIAEGYSVSREKKESFPLTVTSAQKNPTAFYLCASSIRSSGAYEQYFGPGTRLTVT.

This clone appeared once. The V and J genes are TRBV28 and TRBJ1-5, with D possibly matching TRBD1 (6 bases). The V gene lost 3 bases and the J gene lost 5 bases, with 14 bases spanning the gap. The CDR3 consists of 15 residues. Per germline, CDR1 MDHEN and CDR2 SYDVKM. CDR3 amino acids: CASSFRGGIDQPQHF. In DNA form, the CDR3 reads TGTGCCAGCAGTTTTAGGGGGGGAATCGATCAGCCCCAGCATTTT.

The rearrangement uses TRBV25-1 and TRBJ1-4; TRBD1 matches at 10 bases. From germline, CDR1 is MGHDK and CDR2 SYGVNS. CDR3 length: 15 amino acids. The junction had 2 bases not matched to a gene; V was cut back by 3 bases and J by 4 bases. CDR3: CASSEWTGGNEKLFF. CDR3 nucleotides: TGTGCCAGCAGTGAGTGGACAGGGGGTAATGAAAAACTGTTTTTT.

This clone was seen a single time. The rearrangement uses TRBV13 and TRBJ2-1; the match to TRBD1 covers 7 bases. The germline CDR1 and CDR2 sequences are PRHDT and FYEKMQ (reference sequence). The CDR3 runs 12 residues. The V gene end was trimmed by 4 bases and the J gene end by 8 bases; junction bases not matched to a gene: 2. DNA of the CDR3: TGTGCCAGCAGCTCAGACAGGGATGAGCAGTTCTTC. This translates into CASSSDRDEQFF.

The chain carries TRBV6-5 and TRBJ1-5; D may be TRBD1 (6 bases). The CDR3 consists of 16 residues. With 4 bases removed from V and 2 bases from J, the gap between germline ends came to 15 bases. Germline V CDR1 and CDR2: MNHEY, SVGAGI. CDR3 sequence reads: CASSSSGVAGNQPQHF. In DNA, the CDR3 is TGTGCCAGCAGTTCGTCAGGGGTTGCTGGCAATCAGCCCCAGCATTTT.

The chain uses TRBV2 and TRBJ1-2; 10 nucleotides line up with TRBD1. The CDR3 runs to 17 residues. Germline V CDR1 and CDR2: SNHLY, FYNNEI. The V and J ends lost 5 bases and 1 base, in that order; junction bases with no gene match: 10. The CDR3 region is CASSSRDRGPLNYGYTF. CDR3 DNA sequence: TGTGCCAGCAGTTCCCGGGACAGGGGACCCCTTAACTATGGCTACACCTTC. The entire variable domain, with the rest obtained from reference TRBV2 and TRBJ1-2, is as follows: EPEVTQTPSHQVTQMGQEVILRCVPISNHLYFYWYRQILGQKVEFLVSFYNNEISEKSEIFDDQFSVERPDGSNFTLKIRSTKLEDSAMYFCASSSRDRGPLNYGYTFGSGTRLTVV.

This chain connects TRBV7-6 to TRBJ1-6, with D possibly being TRBD1 (6 bases). CDR1 and CDR2 from the germline V gene are SGHVS and FNYEAQ. V was shortened by 1 base and J by 10 bases, with 11 bases between the two germline ends. This CDR3 region has 14 residues. CDR3 DNA sequence: TGTGCCAGCAGCTTAGGGGGGGGCATGTCACCCCTCCACTTT. Its translation is CASSLGGGMSPLHF.

The V call is TRBV6-5, the J call TRBJ1-2; TRBD1 aligns across 7 bases. After removal of 6 bases from V and 4 bases from J, the junction contained 11 bases not matched to a gene. The CDR3 consists of 15 residues. Germline CDR1 reads MNHEY; CDR2 reads SVGAGI. CDR3 bases: TGTGCCAGCAGGGATACAGGGGCGGACTCCTATGGCTACACCTTC. This codes for CASRDTGADSYGYTF.

The chain recombines TRBV14 with TRBJ2-2, with D perhaps matching TRBD2 (6 bases). Trimming cost V 0 bases and J 2 bases, with 16 bases left between them. CDR1 SGHDN and CDR2 FVKESK come from the germline V gene. The CDR3 consists of 18 residues. The CDR3 loop reads CASSQERRTNLNTGELFF. The DNA of the CDR3 is TGTGCCAGCAGCCAAGAACGGCGGACTAACCTTAACACCGGGGAGCTGTTTTTT.